Listed below are T cell receptor beta chains from one sample, sequenced in a study of patients and donors after allogeneic stem cell transplantation. From the RT-PCR reads, TCRdb called clonotypes with MiXCR, one entry per CDR3 protein. The sample lists about 72,000 distinct CDR3 sequences, more than 20% occurring once. Sequenced material: blood, either unsorted or a sorted T cell fraction (not recorded which). These receptor sequences come from a human donor who was either an allogeneic HSCT recipient or a stem cell or donor lymphocyte infusion donor (not recorded which). It is not recorded whose cells these are; they may come from a transplant donor. Each CDR3 is given with its conserved first and last residue. A D gene is named only where the DNA matches it firmly.

CDR3aa	v_gene	d_gene	len	j_gene
CASSLEGKGTEAFF	TRBV5-1	-	14	TRBJ1-1
CASTRSGTGRLLTF	TRBV12-3/TRBV12-4	TRBD1	14	TRBJ1-2
CASSWTGYGVDTQYF	TRBV27	TRBD1	15	TRBJ2-3
CASSDRTFPGNTIYF	TRBV6-6	-	15	TRBJ1-3
CASSLFGAGYTF	TRBV5-1	-	12	TRBJ1-2
CSAPRGEGYGYTF	TRBV20-1	-	13	TRBJ1-2
CASSWRGTEAFF	TRBV12-3/TRBV12-4	-	12	TRBJ1-1
CASSFGVNSPLHF	TRBV11-2	-	13	TRBJ1-6
CASSLGARGGTGELFF	TRBV7-7	-	16	TRBJ2-2
CASSQGTLNQPQHF	TRBV4-2	-	14	TRBJ1-5
CSALGGYTF	TRBV20-1	-	9	TRBJ1-2
CSVDRASETEAFF	TRBV29-1	-	13	TRBJ1-1
CASQGSGNYGYTF	TRBV27	-	13	TRBJ1-2